This TCR beta chain derives from a study of OX40 agonist ivuxolimab in advanced cancers. A note on the overall study: Ivuxolimab was a fully human IgG2 agonistic monoclonal antibody targeting the costimulatory receptor OX40 (CD134). In the dose-escalation cohort, around 80% of patients were male, and the mean age was 60 years with a range of roughly 23 to 79. Peripheral TCRbeta sequencing was intended to test whether TCR sequence diversity was altered and clonal T-cell expansion was caused by ivuxolimab. Partial responses occurred in three dose-escalation patients, of whom one had hepatocellular carcinoma and two had cutaneous melanoma. Of the approximately 50 patients in dose escalation, about 20 had hepatocellular carcinoma, about 15 had melanoma, 9 had renal cell carcinoma and 9 had head and neck cancer. Intravenous ivuxolimab was administered to patients every 2 weeks at six dose levels: 0.01, 0.1, 0.3, 1.5, 3 and 10 mg/kg. The monotherapy dose-escalation portion (N ≈ 55 patients) of the phase I ivuxolimab trial is reported in the paper. Patients were allowed to have had prior anti-PD-1, anti-PD-L1 or anti-CTLA-4 therapy, and about 40% of the dose-escalation patients had been treated with checkpoint inhibitors.

Of note for this clone: Its antigen is currently not known. Base qualities are not recorded, but no much larger clone differs from it by a single base.

Patients with autoimmune disease history or receiving systemic immunosuppression were excluded from the trial. In every dose cohort, peripheral blood was drawn for TCR sequencing at baseline, cycle 4 day 1, and cycle 7 day 1. Samples were obtained from an open-label, multicenter, first-in-human phase I dose-escalation trial of ivuxolimab. Adults with locally advanced or metastatic melanoma, renal cell, hepatocellular, or head and neck squamous cell carcinoma were enrolled in the trial. CD4+ and CD8+ T cells were sorted separately from peripheral blood before TCR sequencing. CDR1 and CDR2 (LNHDA, SQIVND) derive from the germline V gene (reference sequence). The germline V and J ends show losses of 5 bases and 6 bases respectively, and no gene match explains 5 bases of the junction. The CDR3 spans 13 residues, from the cysteine through the phenylalanine. Only the CDR3 DNA stays, 39 bases, in frame from base 1.

On the study overall, not on this receptor specifically: Clonal expansion of both CD4+ and CD8+ blood T cells was observed from baseline to week 6 at doses 0.1 to 3.0 mg/kg. Low levels of normalized T-cell clonal expansion were also shown by some nonresponding patients. In partial responders in the 0.1-3.0 mg/kg groups, normalized peripheral clonal expansion was found to be among the lowest, especially among CD8+ T cells. After ivuxolimab, more expanded clones were found on average in CD8+ T cells than in CD4+ T cells. Antigen specificity was not determined for the clonally expanded peripheral T cells.

To sequence the TCRbeta CDR3 region, genomic DNA was isolated from the sorted cells. TCRbeta CDR3 regions were sequenced using the immunoSEQ Assay. TCRdb stores this immuneACCESS table with in-frame sequences only. Part of the clones is absent; in the studies checked, under half of the shortfall reflects unresolved V genes, and no reason is known for the rest. In all, the sample holds 78,000 or so clones, and roughly 85% of those were seen once. The top ten clonotypes cover roughly 16% of the sample. Rearrangement joined TRBV19 to TRBJ2-3, with 7 bases aligning to TRBD2. The sample consisted of CD4+ or CD8+ T cells sorted from blood, taken in a trial of the OX40 agonist ivuxolimab. The TCR comes from an adult with an advanced solid tumor such as melanoma, head and neck, liver or kidney cancer. The nucleotide sequence is TGTGCCAGTAGTCTCGGGACTAAGGATACGCAGTATTTT. Translated, it gives CASSLGTKDTQYF. With the portions outside the CDR3 filled from the reference TRBV19 and TRBJ2-3 genes, the complete variable region becomes DGGITQSPKYLFRKEGQNVTLSCEQNLNHDAMYWYRQDPGQGLRLIYYSQIVNDFQKGDIAEGYSVSREKKESFPLTVTSAQKNPTAFYLCASSLGTKDTQYFGPGTRLTVL.